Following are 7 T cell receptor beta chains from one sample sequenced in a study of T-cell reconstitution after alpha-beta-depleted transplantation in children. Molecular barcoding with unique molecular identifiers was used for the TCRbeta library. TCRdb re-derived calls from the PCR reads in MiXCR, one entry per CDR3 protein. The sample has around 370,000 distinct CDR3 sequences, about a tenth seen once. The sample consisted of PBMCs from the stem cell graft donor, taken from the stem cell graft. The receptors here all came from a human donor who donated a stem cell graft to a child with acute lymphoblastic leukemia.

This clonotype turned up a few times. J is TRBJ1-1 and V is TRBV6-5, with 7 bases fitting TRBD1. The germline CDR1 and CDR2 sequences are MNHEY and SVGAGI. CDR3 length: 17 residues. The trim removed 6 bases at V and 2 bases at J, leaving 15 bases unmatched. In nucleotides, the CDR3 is TGTGCCAGCAGCCGACCGTCGATACAGGGGACTAACACTGAAGCTTTCTTT. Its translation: CASSRPSIQGTNTEAFF.

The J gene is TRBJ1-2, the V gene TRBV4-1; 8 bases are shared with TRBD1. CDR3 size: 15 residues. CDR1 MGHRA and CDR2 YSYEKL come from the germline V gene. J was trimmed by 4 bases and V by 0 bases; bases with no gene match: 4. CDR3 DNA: TGCGCCAGCAGCCAAGAGTGGACAGGGCTCTATGGCTACACCTTC. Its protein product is CASSQEWTGLYGYTF.

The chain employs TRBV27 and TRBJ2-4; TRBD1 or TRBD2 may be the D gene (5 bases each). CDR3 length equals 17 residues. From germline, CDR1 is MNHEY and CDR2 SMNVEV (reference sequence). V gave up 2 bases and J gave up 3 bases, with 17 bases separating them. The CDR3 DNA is TGTGCCAGCAGTTTAGAGCCCGGGAATGGGGGCAAAAACATTCAGTACTTC. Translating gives CASSLEPGNGGKNIQYF.

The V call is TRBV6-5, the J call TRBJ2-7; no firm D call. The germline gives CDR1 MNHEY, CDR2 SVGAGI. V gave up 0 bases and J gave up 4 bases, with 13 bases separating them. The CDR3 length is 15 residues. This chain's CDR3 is CASSYSPYTPYEQYF. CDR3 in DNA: TGTGCCAGCAGTTACTCGCCTTACACTCCTTACGAGCAGTACTTC.

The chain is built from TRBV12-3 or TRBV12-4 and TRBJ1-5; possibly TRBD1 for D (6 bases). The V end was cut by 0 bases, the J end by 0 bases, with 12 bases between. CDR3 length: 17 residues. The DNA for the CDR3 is TGTGCCAGCAGTTTAGCCGTGGGGGCGTATAGCAATCAGCCCCAGCATTTT. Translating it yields CASSLAVGAYSNQPQHF.

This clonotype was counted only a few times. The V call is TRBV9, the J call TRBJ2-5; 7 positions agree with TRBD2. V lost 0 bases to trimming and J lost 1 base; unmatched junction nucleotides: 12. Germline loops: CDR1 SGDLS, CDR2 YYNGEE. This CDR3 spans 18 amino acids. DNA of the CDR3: TGTGCCAGCAGCGTAGGGACCAAAACCGGGACTACCCAAGAGACCCAGTACTTC. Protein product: CASSVGTKTGTTQETQYF. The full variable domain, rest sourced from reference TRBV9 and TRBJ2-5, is DSGVTQTPKHLITATGQRVTLRCSPRSGDLSVYWYQQSLDQGLQFLIQYYNGEERAKGNILERFSAQQFPDLHSELNLSSLELGDSALYFCASSVGTKTGTTQETQYFGPGTRLLVL.

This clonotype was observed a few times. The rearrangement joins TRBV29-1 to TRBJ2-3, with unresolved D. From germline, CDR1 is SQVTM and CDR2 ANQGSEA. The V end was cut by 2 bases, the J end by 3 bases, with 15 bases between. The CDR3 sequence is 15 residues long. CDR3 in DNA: TGCAGCGTTGAACTCGGCGCGTCACCTACAGATACGCAGTATTTT. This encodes CSVELGASPTDTQYF.